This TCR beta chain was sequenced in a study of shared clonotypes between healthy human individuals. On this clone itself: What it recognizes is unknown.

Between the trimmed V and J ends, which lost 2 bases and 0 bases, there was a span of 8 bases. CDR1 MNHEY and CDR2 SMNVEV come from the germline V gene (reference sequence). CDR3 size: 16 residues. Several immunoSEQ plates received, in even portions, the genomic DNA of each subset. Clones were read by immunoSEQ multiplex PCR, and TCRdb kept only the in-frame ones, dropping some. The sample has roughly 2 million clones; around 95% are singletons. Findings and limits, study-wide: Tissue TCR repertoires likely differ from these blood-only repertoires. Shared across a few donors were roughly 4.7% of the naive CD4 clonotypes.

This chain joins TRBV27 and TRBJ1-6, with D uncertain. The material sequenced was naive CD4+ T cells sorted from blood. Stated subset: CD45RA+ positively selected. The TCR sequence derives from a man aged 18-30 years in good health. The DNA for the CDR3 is TGTGCCAGCAGTTTAAGGCACAGCTCCTATAATTCACCCCTCCACTTT. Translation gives CASSLRHSSYNSPLHF.